These T cell receptor beta chains were read from a single sample in a study of T cell responses to AZD1222 COVID-19 vaccine. Assay: immunoSEQ multiplex PCR; the TCRdb copy retains only in-frame clones and omits some. The data hold some 130,000 clones, with about nine tenths observed a single time. The specimen comprised peripheral blood, sampled 28 days after the second AZD1222 dose. All receptors come from an adult who received the AZD1222 COVID-19 vaccine. Each CDR3 is given with its conserved first and last residue. A D gene is named only where the DNA matches it firmly. Part of the rows lack a size; the others show once, few, many or a class for expanded clones.

TRBJ1-2 | . | TRBV2 | TRBD1 | CASRTDRAGYTF | TGTGCCAGCAGAACCGACAGGGCCGGCTACACCTTC
TRBJ2-7 | . | TRBV5-5 | . | CASSLLARYEQYF | TGTGCCAGCAGCTTGCTAGCCCGTTACGAGCAGTACTTC
TRBJ2-1 | . | TRBV27 | TRBD1 | CASSHRQGGEQFF | TGTGCCAGCAGTCACCGACAGGGGGGTGAGCAGTTCTTC
TRBJ2-2 | . | TRBV19 | TRBD2 | CASSPGGASGELFF | TGTGCCAGTTCCCCCGGGGGGGCCTCCGGGGAGCTGTTTTTT
TRBJ2-2 | . | TRBV11-2 | TRBD1 | CASSPTGVAGELFF | TGTGCCAGCAGCCCAACAGGGGTTGCCGGGGAGCTGTTTTTT
TRBJ1-3 | . | TRBV5-1 | . | CASSLGGNPGNTIYF | TGCGCCAGCAGCTTGGGGGGGAACCCCGGAAACACCATATATTTT
TRBJ2-1 | once | TRBV24-1 | . | CATSDVDRSYEQFF | TGTGCCACCAGTGATGTGGACAGATCATATGAGCAGTTCTTC
TRBJ1-1 | . | TRBV25-1 | . | CASTQGRTTEAFF | TGTGCCAGCACCCAAGGACGGACCACTGAAGCTTTCTTT
TRBJ1-3 | . | TRBV7-9 | . | CASSHPRPGSSGNTIYF | TGTGCCAGCAGCCATCCTAGGCCGGGGAGCTCTGGAAACACCATATATTTT
TRBJ2-1 | . | TRBV5-4 | . | CASSLDLTPSGNEQFF | TGTGCCAGCAGCTTGGATCTGACGCCTTCGGGCAATGAGCAGTTCTTC
TRBJ2-1 | . | TRBV11-3 | TRBD1 | CASSPGDSYNEQFF | TGTGCCAGCAGCCCCGGGGACAGTTACAATGAGCAGTTCTTC
TRBJ2-1 | . | TRBV19 | TRBD2 | CASSIGRREGRRVEQFF | TGTGCCAGTAGTATAGGTAGGCGGGAGGGTCGGAGGGTTGAGCAGTTCTTC
TRBJ2-5 | . | TRBV6-2/TRBV6-3 | TRBD1 | CASSYDRAKTQYF | TGTGCCAGCAGTTACGACAGGGCCAAGACCCAGTACTTC
TRBJ1-3 | . | TRBV4-3 | . | CASSRGVAGNTIYF | TGCGCCAGCAGTCGAGGGGTAGCTGGAAACACCATATATTTT
TRBJ1-2 | . | TRBV28 | . | CASSHIYGYTF | TGTGCCAGCAGTCACATATATGGCTACACCTTC
TRBJ1-3 | . | TRBV6-5 | . | CASSPQGISGNTIYF | TGTGCCAGCAGCCCCCAGGGCATCTCTGGAAACACCATATATTTT
TRBJ2-6 | . | TRBV6-8 | . | CASSYGGSGANVLTF | TGTGCCAGCAGTTATGGAGGGAGTGGGGCCAACGTCCTGACTTTC
TRBJ1-2 | . | TRBV5-4 | TRBD1 | CASSPEQGRLRGYTF | TGTGCCAGCAGCCCCGAACAGGGGCGCCTTCGGGGCTACACCTTC
TRBJ2-2 | once | TRBV29-1 | TRBD1 | CSVLPTGAGELFF | TGCAGCGTCCTACCAACAGGGGCCGGGGAGCTGTTTTTT
TRBJ1-1 | . | TRBV6-5 | TRBD1 | CTGRTGNTEAFF | TGTACGGGCAGGACAGGGAACACTGAAGCTTTCTTT
TRBJ2-5 | . | TRBV7-2 | . | CASSLYRQSQETQYF | TGTGCCAGCAGCTTATATCGACAGAGCCAAGAGACCCAGTACTTC
TRBJ2-1 | . | TRBV19 | TRBD2 | CASSIGTSPSRNEQFF | TGTGCCAGTAGTATCGGGACTAGCCCGTCTCGCAATGAGCAGTTCTTC
TRBJ2-5 | . | TRBV5-1 | TRBD2 | CASSSTSGGAETQYF | TGCGCCAGCAGCTCGACTAGCGGGGGGGCGGAGACCCAGTACTTC
TRBJ1-6 | . | TRBV6-6 | TRBD1 | CASTLSHRGNNSPLHF | TGTGCCAGCACCCTGTCCCACAGGGGGAATAATTCACCCCTCCACTTT
TRBJ2-7 | . | TRBV5-4 | TRBD1 | CASRDRGGEQYF | TGTGCCAGCAGGGACAGGGGGGGCGAGCAGTACTTC
TRBJ2-3 | . | TRBV9 | . | CASGAGNTQYF | TGTGCCAGCGGGGCCGGGAATACGCAGTATTTT